Below, one TCR beta chain is given with its context. The target antigen is unknown. The sample belongs to a study of long-term antiretroviral therapy in people with HIV. Trimming stripped 6 bases from V and 1 base from J, with 6 bases between. The CDR3 has 13 residues. CDR1 ENHRY and CDR2 SYGVKD come from the germline V gene. Investigators performed immunoSEQ version v3.0 at survey level. Profiling relied on immunoSEQ multiplex PCR, and the TCRdb table lists in-frame clones only, not all of them. The profile covers under 14,000 clones, with about 81% appearing a single time and 15% to 20% taken by the ten largest. Study outcomes and limitations: Viral resistance, ART adherence and therapy changes all lacked available data.

The clonotype comes from a man aged 40-55 years with HIV. The chain is built from TRBV10-3 and TRBJ2-2; D is uncertain. The material sequenced was unsorted PBMCs, taken 1.8 years after starting antiretroviral therapy. CDR3 nucleotides: TGTGCCATCAGCTCCATGAACACCGGGGAGCTGTTTTTT. This sequence encodes CAISSMNTGELFF.